This T cell receptor (beta chain) was found in a study of early T cells in non-severe SARS-CoV-2 infection. About the study: From unsorted whole blood, bulk RNA was sequenced, and the chains remained unpaired. Study results and limitations: In VDJdb matching, anti-spike CD8 responses were favored while private and CD4 specificities went missing.

This clonotype was found many times. The antigen is undetermined. The TCR library protocol was used to attach unique molecular identifiers. These identifiers were attached to individual cDNA molecules. TCRdb fed the 5' RACE reads into MiXCR, producing one record per CDR3 protein. The sample shows 74,000 or so distinct CDR3 sequences, around 13% of them seen only once. Per the germline V gene, CDR1 is SNHLY and CDR2 is FYNNEI. The CDR3 extends over 15 amino acids. Trimming stripped 7 bases from V and 5 bases from J, with 20 bases between. This TCR derives from an adult who was a healthcare worker with PCR-confirmed SARS-CoV-2 infection or an uninfected control (not recorded which). Sequences were obtained from whole blood. V gene TRBV2 combines with J gene TRBJ1-2; maybe TRBD1 (5 bases). Here the CDR3 DNA reads TGTGCCAGCATGGAAGGGGTAGATTTCGGGTATGGCTACACCTTC. This gives the protein CASMEGVDFGYGYTF.